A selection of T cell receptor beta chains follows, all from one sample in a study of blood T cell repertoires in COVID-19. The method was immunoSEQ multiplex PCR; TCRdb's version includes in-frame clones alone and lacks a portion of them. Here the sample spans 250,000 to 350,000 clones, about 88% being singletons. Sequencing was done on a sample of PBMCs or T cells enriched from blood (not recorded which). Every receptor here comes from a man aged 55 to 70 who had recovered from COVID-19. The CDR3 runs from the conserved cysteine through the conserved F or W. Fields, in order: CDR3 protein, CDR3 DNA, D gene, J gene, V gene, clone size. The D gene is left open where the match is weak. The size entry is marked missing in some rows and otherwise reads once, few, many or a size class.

CDR3aa: CASSLGTGGYGSPLHF
CDR3nt: TGCGCCAGCAGCTTGGGGACAGGGGGCTATGGTTCACCCCTCCACTTT
d_gene: TRBD1
j_gene: TRBJ1-6
v_gene: TRBV5-1
abundance: -

CDR3aa: CASSSPGNTEAFF
CDR3nt: TGTGCCAGCAGTTCCCCCGGGAACACTGAAGCTTTCTTT
d_gene: -
j_gene: TRBJ1-1
v_gene: TRBV6-2/TRBV6-3
abundance: -

CDR3aa: CASSYTGGEQYF
CDR3nt: TGTGCCAGCAGCTATACAGGGGGCGAGCAGTACTTC
d_gene: TRBD1
j_gene: TRBJ2-7
v_gene: TRBV12-3/TRBV12-4
abundance: once

CDR3aa: CASSPRGSGYNEQFF
CDR3nt: TGTGCCAGCAGCCCCCGTGGTAGCGGTTACAATGAGCAGTTCTTC
d_gene: -
j_gene: TRBJ2-1
v_gene: TRBV7-2
abundance: -

CDR3aa: CASSLAGVTYNEQFF
CDR3nt: TGTGCCAGCAGTTTAGCGGGGGTCACCTACAATGAGCAGTTCTTC
d_gene: TRBD2
j_gene: TRBJ2-1
v_gene: TRBV27
abundance: -

CDR3aa: CASSQAREQYF
CDR3nt: TGTGCCAGCAGCCAAGCCCGCGAGCAGTACTTC
d_gene: -
j_gene: TRBJ2-7
v_gene: TRBV3-1/TRBV3-2
abundance: -

CDR3aa: CASSIGLAGGPYNEQFF
CDR3nt: TGTGCCAGCAGCATAGGACTAGCGGGAGGACCCTACAATGAGCAGTTCTTC
d_gene: TRBD2
j_gene: TRBJ2-1
v_gene: TRBV5-4
abundance: -

CDR3aa: CASSLPWTENSPLHF
CDR3nt: TGCGCCAGCAGCTTGCCATGGACAGAGAATTCACCCCTCCACTTT
d_gene: -
j_gene: TRBJ1-6
v_gene: TRBV5-1
abundance: once

CDR3aa: CASSPRADRVMNTEAFF
CDR3nt: TGTGCCAGCAGCCCCCGAGCTGACAGGGTAATGAACACTGAAGCTTTCTTT
d_gene: TRBD1
j_gene: TRBJ1-1
v_gene: TRBV9
abundance: -

CDR3aa: CASSRGAEEKLFF
CDR3nt: TGTGCCAGCAGCCGGGGGGCAGAAGAAAAACTGTTTTTT
d_gene: -
j_gene: TRBJ1-4
v_gene: TRBV9
abundance: -

CDR3aa: CASNLAGVSVRNQPQHF
CDR3nt: TGTGCCAGTAATCTTGCAGGGGTATCAGTAAGGAATCAGCCCCAGCATTTT
d_gene: -
j_gene: TRBJ1-5
v_gene: TRBV19
abundance: -

CDR3aa: CASSPGQGIFSGQYF
CDR3nt: TGTGCCAGCAGCCCGGGACAGGGGATTTTTTCTGGGCAGTACTTC
d_gene: TRBD1
j_gene: TRBJ2-7
v_gene: TRBV13
abundance: -

CDR3aa: CASSWAGNEKLFF
CDR3nt: TGTGCCAGCAGCTGGGCAGGGAATGAAAAACTGTTTTTT
d_gene: -
j_gene: TRBJ1-4
v_gene: TRBV5-4
abundance: -

CDR3aa: CASSKTEQSTEAFF
CDR3nt: TGTGCCAGTAGTAAGACAGAGCAGAGCACTGAAGCTTTCTTT
d_gene: -
j_gene: TRBJ1-1
v_gene: TRBV19
abundance: -

CDR3aa: CASSFVNRGEQFF
CDR3nt: TGTGCCAGCAGCTTTGTTAACAGAGGGGAGCAGTTCTTC
d_gene: -
j_gene: TRBJ2-1
v_gene: TRBV7-3
abundance: -

CDR3aa: CASSLGLAGVRDEQYF
CDR3nt: TGTGCCAGCAGCTTAGGACTAGCGGGAGTTCGGGACGAGCAGTACTTC
d_gene: TRBD2
j_gene: TRBJ2-7
v_gene: TRBV7-8
abundance: -

CDR3aa: CASSSTGSPEAFF
CDR3nt: TGTGCCAGCAGTTCGACAGGGTCCCCTGAAGCTTTCTTT
d_gene: TRBD1
j_gene: TRBJ1-1
v_gene: TRBV12-3/TRBV12-4
abundance: -

CDR3aa: CASSLEGKDVQEQFF
CDR3nt: TGCGCCAGCAGCTTGGAGGGGAAAGATGTTCAAGAGCAGTTCTTC
d_gene: -
j_gene: TRBJ2-1
v_gene: TRBV5-1
abundance: -